The clone carrying this T cell receptor (beta chain) was seen only once. The sample originates from a study of cytotoxic CD8 clonotypes in ibrutinib-treated CLL. Germline CDR1 SGHTA, CDR2 FQGTGA. This CDR3 region has 14 residues. The trim removed 3 bases at V and 5 bases at J, leaving 5 bases unmatched. Sequenced by immunoSEQ multiplex PCR; TCRdb stores in-frame clones only, minus some. Of some 140,000 clones listed, approximately 89% are singletons. This material consisted of PBMCs, taken after 12 months of ibrutinib treatment. This sequence joins TRBV7-3 and TRBJ2-3; TRBD1 matches at 7 bases. The sequence was collected from a human donor with chronic lymphocytic leukemia. The CDR3 is CASSFDRAGDTQYF. In nucleotides, the CDR3 is TGTGCCAGCAGCTTCGACAGGGCTGGAGATACGCAGTATTTT.